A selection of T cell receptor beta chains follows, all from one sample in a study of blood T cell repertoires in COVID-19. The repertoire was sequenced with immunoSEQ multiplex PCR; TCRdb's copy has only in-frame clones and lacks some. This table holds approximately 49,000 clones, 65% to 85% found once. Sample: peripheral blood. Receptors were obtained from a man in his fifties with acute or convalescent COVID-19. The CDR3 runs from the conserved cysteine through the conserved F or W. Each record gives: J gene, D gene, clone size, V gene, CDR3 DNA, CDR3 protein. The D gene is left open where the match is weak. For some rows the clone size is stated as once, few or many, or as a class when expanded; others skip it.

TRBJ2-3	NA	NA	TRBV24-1	TGTGCCACCAGTACGAGGCTCAGCACAGATACGCAGTATTTT	CATSTRLSTDTQYF
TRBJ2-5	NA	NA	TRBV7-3	TGTGCCAGCAGCTTGGGGGCCGGGGAGACCCAGTACTTC	CASSLGAGETQYF
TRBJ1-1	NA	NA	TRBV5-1	TGCGCCAGCAGCGGCGGACAGCCGAACACTGAAGCTTTCTTT	CASSGGQPNTEAFF
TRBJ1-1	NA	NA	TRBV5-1	TGCGCCAGCAGCTTGAGGAGGTCCATGAACACTGAAGCTTTCTTT	CASSLRRSMNTEAFF
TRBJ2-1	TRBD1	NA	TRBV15	TGTGCCACCAGCAGGAGATATGACGGACAGGCTAATGAGCAGTTCTTC	CATSRRYDGQANEQFF
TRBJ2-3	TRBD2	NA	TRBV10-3	TGTGCCATCAGTGGTAGCGGGAGGAAGGATACGCAGTATTTT	CAISGSGRKDTQYF
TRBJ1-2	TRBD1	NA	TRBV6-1	TGTGCCAGCAGTGAAGCGGCGGGACAGGGAGGCTATGGCTACACCTTC	CASSEAAGQGGYGYTF
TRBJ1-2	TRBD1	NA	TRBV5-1	TGCGCCAGCAGCTTGGCCGGGACAGGGCATGGCTACACCTTC	CASSLAGTGHGYTF
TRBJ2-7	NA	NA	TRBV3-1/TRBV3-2	TGTGCCAGCAGCCAAGAACCAGGGCCCATCTACGAGCAGTACTTC	CASSQEPGPIYEQYF
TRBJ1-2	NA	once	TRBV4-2	TGTGCCAGCAGCCTCTCAGAGGCCTCCGGCTACACCTTC	CASSLSEASGYTF
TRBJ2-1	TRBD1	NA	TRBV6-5	TGTGCCAGCAGGTCCGGGACAGGGGGCGGTGAGCAGTTCTTC	CASRSGTGGGEQFF
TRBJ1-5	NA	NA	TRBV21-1	TGTGCCAGCAGCAAAAGACGGCAGGGGGGAAGTCAGCCCCAGCATTTT	CASSKRRQGGSQPQHF
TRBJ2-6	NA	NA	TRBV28	TGTGCCAGCAGTCAGGGCTCCTCTGGGGCCAACGTCCTGACTTTC	CASSQGSSGANVLTF
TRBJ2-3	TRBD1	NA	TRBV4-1	TGCGCCAGCAGCCAAGAGAGGGGGCGCACAGATACGCAGTATTTT	CASSQERGRTDTQYF